This section outlines one T cell receptor beta chain sequence together with its context. Its specific antigen is unknown. Compared with germline, one end of the junction differs, possibly owing to a read error. CDR1 is given as KGHSH and CDR2 as LQKENI, both from the germline V gene. The CDR3 runs 15 amino acids, cysteine and phenylalanine included. Left in the record is the CDR3 DNA by itself, 45 bases read in frame from the first base. RNA was extracted from bulk unsorted tissue and checked for quality with a NanoDrop ND-1000 and an Agilent 2100. Donors were newly diagnosed lung cancer patients admitted for thoracic surgery in China between August and November 2014, without prior chemotherapy. Patients who had received previous radiotherapy or chemotherapy, or who had another concurrent cancer, were excluded from the study. Surgical tissue pieces of roughly 1-2.2 cm3 were preserved in RNAlater solution and were kept at -80 degrees C until use.

These data belong to a study of tumor and adjacent non-tumor tissue in lung cancer (dated 2018 in TCRdb). With regard to the full study: By cancer type, the cohort comprised about 13 adenocarcinoma patients, a couple of squamous cell carcinoma patients and 1 small cell lung cancer patient. The approximately 15 patients were aged about 30 to 76 years, included 10 men and 5 women, and had TNM stage I to III disease. Bulk TCRbeta repertoires were compared between lung tumor tissue and matched distant non-tumor lung tissue obtained from under 18 lung cancer patients. Sequencing generated a total of 130,000,000 or so productive TCRbeta reads, averaging roughly 4.2 million reads per sample. For each patient, one tumor sample and one normal lung sample were taken, giving thirty paired specimens that underwent TCRbeta CDR3 sequencing.

Libraries were built with multiplex PCR. The reads were generated on an Illumina HiSeq 2500. TCRbeta libraries were constructed through three rounds of nested PCR with primers (Table S4) according to protocols adapted from ARM-PCR. PCR products of 200-500 bp were gel-excised and purified with the QIAquick gel extraction kit before sequencing. Concerning the study's data processing: Trimmomatic was used to clean the reads, FLASH merged the cleaned reads into complete CDR3 sequences, and MiTCR assigned the sequences to V(D)J germline segments. VDJtools was used to compute clonal diversity as the inverse Simpson's index. In-frame sequences lacking a premature stop codon were counted as productive reads. TCRdb reprocessed the public reads (quality trimming at Q25 with fastp, clone calling with MiXCR) and kept in-frame beta chains. Each CDR3 protein appears once, grouped with its most common genes and DNA. V and J calls and clone size were set by TCRdb, not the authors. Here the sample has more than 95,000 distinct CDR3 sequences; 66% occur a single time. In total, the top ten clones hold more than 10% of the sample.

Study-wide findings and limitations: Tumor tissue showed significantly greater TCR diversity (inverse Simpson) than normal lung tissue (about 410 vs 180, P = 0.0075, Mann-Whitney U test). Peripheral blood was not sequenced, so blood TCRbeta repertoires in these lung cancer patients were not examined. In normal lung, the top 100 clones accounted for a significantly larger cumulative share of the repertoire than in tumor tissue. Neither the sequencing platform nor unique molecular identifiers are named or mentioned anywhere in the methods. With only roughly 16 patients in the cohort, the authors noted that larger samples and more detailed clinical data are needed. TCR diversity was significantly higher in younger patients, and greater tumor TCR diversity was associated with shorter overall survival and shorter disease-free survival.

The sequenced sample consisted of lung tumor tissue. The V and J segments used are TRBV18 and TRBJ1-2; perhaps TRBD1 is the D gene, with 5 bases matching. The clonotype originates from a young man with non-small cell lung cancer. The sequenced DNA: TGTGCCAGCTCACCAGCGGGGGGGACTAACTATGGCTACATCTTC. It is translated as CASSPAGGTNYGYIF.